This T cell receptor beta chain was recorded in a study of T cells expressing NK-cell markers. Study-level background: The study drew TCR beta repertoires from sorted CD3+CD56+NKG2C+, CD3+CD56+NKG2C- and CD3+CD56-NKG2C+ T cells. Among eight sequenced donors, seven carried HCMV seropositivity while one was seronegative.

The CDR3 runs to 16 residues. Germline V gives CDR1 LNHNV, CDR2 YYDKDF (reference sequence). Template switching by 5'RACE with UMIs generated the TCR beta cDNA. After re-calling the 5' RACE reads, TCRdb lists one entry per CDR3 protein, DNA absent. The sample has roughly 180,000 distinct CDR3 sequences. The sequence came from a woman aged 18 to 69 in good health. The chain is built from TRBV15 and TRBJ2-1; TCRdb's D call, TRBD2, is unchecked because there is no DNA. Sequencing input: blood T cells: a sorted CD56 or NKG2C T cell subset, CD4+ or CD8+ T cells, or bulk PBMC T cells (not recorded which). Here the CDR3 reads CATSSPTSGSFGEQFF.